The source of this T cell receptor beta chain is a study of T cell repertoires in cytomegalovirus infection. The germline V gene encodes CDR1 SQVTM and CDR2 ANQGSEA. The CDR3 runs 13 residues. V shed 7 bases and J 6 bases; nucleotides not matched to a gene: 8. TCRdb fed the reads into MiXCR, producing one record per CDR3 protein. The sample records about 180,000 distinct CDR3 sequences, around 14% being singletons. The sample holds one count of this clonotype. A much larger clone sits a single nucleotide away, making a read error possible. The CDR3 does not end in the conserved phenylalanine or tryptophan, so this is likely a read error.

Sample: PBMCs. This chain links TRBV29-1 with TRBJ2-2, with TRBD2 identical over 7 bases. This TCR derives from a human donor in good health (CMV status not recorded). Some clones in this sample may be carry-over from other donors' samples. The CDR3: CSASTSLSGELFL. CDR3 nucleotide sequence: TGCAGCGCCTCGACTAGCCTATCCGGGGAGCTGTTTTTG.